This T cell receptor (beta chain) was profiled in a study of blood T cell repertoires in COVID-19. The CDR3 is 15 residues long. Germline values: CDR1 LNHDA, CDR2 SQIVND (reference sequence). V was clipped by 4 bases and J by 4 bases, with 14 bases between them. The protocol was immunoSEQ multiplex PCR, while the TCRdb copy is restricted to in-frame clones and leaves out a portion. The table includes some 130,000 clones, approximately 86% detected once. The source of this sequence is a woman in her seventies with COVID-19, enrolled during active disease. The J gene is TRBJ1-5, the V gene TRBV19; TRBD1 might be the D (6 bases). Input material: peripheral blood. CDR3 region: CASSRQVFGNQPQHF. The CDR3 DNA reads TGTGCCAGTAGTAGACAGGTCTTTGGGAATCAGCCCCAGCATTTT.